Listed below are T cell receptor beta chains from one sample, sequenced in a study of technical replicates of blood from a handful of donors. Data came from immunoSEQ multiplex PCR; TCRdb stores just in-frame clones and leaves some out. The sample holds 50,000 to 70,000 clones; 90% to 95% are singletons and the top ten take about 3.6%. Sequences were obtained from PBMCs. The receptors originated from a human donor in good health. Some clones in this sample may be carry-over from other donors' samples. Both conserved end residues are trimmed from each CDR3. A D gene is named only where the DNA matches it firmly.

J gene	V gene	D gene	CDR3 protein
TRBJ2-7	TRBV27	-	ASSLTLYSYEQY
TRBJ2-1	TRBV2	TRBD1	ASSEDSGTGGNEQF
TRBJ2-1	TRBV2	-	ASSFYNEQF
TRBJ2-7	TRBV2	-	AVRGGGYEQY
TRBJ2-1	TRBV21-1	-	ASSNRPTSGSLNEQF
TRBJ2-7	TRBV7-3	TRBD1	ASSRGQEYEQY
TRBJ2-2	TRBV2	-	ASSARANTGELF
TRBJ2-3	TRBV4-3	-	ASSQGAPGTFNTDTQY
TRBJ1-2	TRBV2	-	ASRPDRNYGYT
TRBJ2-5	TRBV7-9	TRBD2	ASSPRLAGGQETQY
TRBJ1-6	TRBV5-4	TRBD1	ASSWVTGTGGSPLH